This TCR beta chain stems from a study of cytomegalovirus exposure and HLA in healthy donors. The study, taken as a whole, reports: Most subjects' HLA-A and HLA-B alleles were reportedly predicted from TCR beta sequences. Immune exposure was documented only through CMV serostatus.

The CDR3 runs to 14 residues. Germline V lookup: CDR1 MNHNS, CDR2 SASEGT. V was cut by 6 bases and J by 7 bases, with 18 bases left in between. A word on this clone: The target antigen is unknown.

Vbeta (60) and Jbeta (13) primers were used in the PCR. Original processing notes: An analysis performed later counted 72 million or so unique TCR beta chains (around 10 million of them shared). Data came from immunoSEQ multiplex PCR; TCRdb stores just in-frame clones and leaves some out. D and trimming come from the DNA, and the V and J calls and clone size come from that table. Among about 99,000 clones listed, 76% were seen once. The TCR comes from a woman under 30 in good health and CMV-seropositive. The rearrangement uses TRBV6-1 and TRBJ1-1; D is perhaps TRBD1 (5 bases). Sequenced input: PBMCs. As DNA, the CDR3 is TGTGCCAGCAGGAACAGGATGACTCGCATTGAAGCTTTCTTT. Its protein product is CASRNRMTRIEAFF.